The following is a TCR beta chain sequence with its context. Its antigen remains unknown. The data were produced by immunoSEQ multiplex PCR, yet TCRdb's version contains in-frame clones alone and is incomplete. Of under 100,000 clones in the sample, roughly 91% were seen once. The data originate from a study of graft-versus-host responses after intestinal transplantation. Whole-study context: All of the recipients had induction that used anti-thymocyte globulin, then tacrolimus and steroids for approximately 3 years. Study-level findings and limits: Marrow from the recipient contained GvH clones, some of which had appeared first in ileum or blood. Elevated graft-versus-host to host-versus-graft clonal ratios in allografts were recorded for patients with graft-donor T cell macrochimerism. Researchers found peak circulating GvH clone levels linked to early post-transplant HvG declines.

The clonotype was recovered from a human donor who was the organ donor for an intestinal transplant. The material sequenced was unstimulated CD8+ T cells sorted from spleen or lymph node cells, taken before transplant.

The DNA for the CDR3 is TGTGCCTGGATTTCAGGGGGAAGAGGCTACACCTTC. Its protein is CAWISGGRGYTF. The genes are TRBV30 and TRBJ1-2, with TRBD1 matching 7 bases. This CDR3 has 12 amino acids. The ends lost 4 bases at V and 8 bases at J; junction bases unmatched: 7. Per germline, CDR1 GTSNPN and CDR2 SVGIG (reference sequence).